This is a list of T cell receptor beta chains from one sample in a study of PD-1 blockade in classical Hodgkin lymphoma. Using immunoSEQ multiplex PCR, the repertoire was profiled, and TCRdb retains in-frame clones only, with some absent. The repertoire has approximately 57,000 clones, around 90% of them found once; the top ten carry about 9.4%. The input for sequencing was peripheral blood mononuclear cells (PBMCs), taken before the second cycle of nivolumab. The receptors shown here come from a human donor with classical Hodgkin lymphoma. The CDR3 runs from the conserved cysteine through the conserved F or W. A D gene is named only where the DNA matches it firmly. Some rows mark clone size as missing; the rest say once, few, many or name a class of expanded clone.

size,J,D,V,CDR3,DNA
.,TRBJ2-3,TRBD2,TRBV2,CASSEGVQRGADTQYF,TGTGCCAGCAGTGAAGGCGTCCAGCGGGGTGCGGATACGCAGTATTTT
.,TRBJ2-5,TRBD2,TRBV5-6,CASSFDPSGYQETQYF,TGTGCCAGCAGCTTTGATCCTAGCGGGTACCAAGAGACCCAGTACTTC
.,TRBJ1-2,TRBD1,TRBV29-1,CSAITGAYGYTF,TGCAGCGCCATCACAGGGGCCTATGGCTACACCTTC
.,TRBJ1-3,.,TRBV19,CASSTGNGNTIYF,TGTGCCAGTAGTACAGGGAATGGAAACACCATATATTTT
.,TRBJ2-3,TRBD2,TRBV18,CASSPEAGGLSTDTQYF,TGTGCCAGCTCACCAGAGGCGGGAGGGCTGAGCACAGATACGCAGTATTTT
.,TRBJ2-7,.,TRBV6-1,CASSDSQGADYEQYF,TGTGCCAGCAGTGACTCACAGGGCGCTGACTACGAGCAGTACTTC
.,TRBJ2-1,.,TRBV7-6,CASSPLPSGEGYNEQFF,TGTGCCAGCAGCCCCCTCCCTTCGGGGGAAGGGTACAATGAGCAGTTCTTC
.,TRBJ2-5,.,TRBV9,CASSVWGGTQETQYF,TGTGCCAGCAGCGTCTGGGGGGGCACCCAAGAGACCCAGTACTTC
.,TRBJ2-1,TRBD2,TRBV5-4,CASSFGLAGDEQFF,TGTGCCAGCAGCTTTGGACTAGCGGGGGATGAGCAGTTCTTC
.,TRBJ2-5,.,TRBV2,CATGRGFQETQYF,TGTGCCACGGGAAGGGGGTTCCAAGAGACCCAGTACTTC
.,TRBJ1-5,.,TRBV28,CASSPITYSNQPQHF,TGTGCCAGCAGTCCGATCACGTATAGCAATCAGCCCCAGCATTTT
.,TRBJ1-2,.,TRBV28,CASSSDGDYGYTF,TGTGCCAGCAGTTCGGACGGCGACTATGGCTACACCTTC
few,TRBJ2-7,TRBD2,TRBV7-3,CASSFYAGAPYEQYF,TGTGCCAGCAGCTTTTATGCGGGAGCCCCCTACGAGCAGTACTTC
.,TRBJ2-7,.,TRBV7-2,CASSPPNLPLYEQYF,TGTGCCAGCAGCCCCCCTAACCTACCTCTTTACGAGCAGTACTTC
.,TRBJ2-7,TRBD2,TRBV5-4,CASSLVGLEAVEQYF,TGTGCCAGCAGCTTAGTAGGACTAGAAGCGGTCGAGCAGTACTTC
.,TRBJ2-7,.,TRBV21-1,CASKGPSVEDRAGEQYF,TGTGCCAGCAAAGGGCCCTCCGTCGAGGACAGGGCAGGAGAGCAGTACTTC
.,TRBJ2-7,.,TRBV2,CASTGTPGPSSYEQYF,TGTGCCAGCACTGGAACACCGGGACCGAGCTCCTACGAGCAGTACTTC
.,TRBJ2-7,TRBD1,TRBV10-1,CAITPDRVDYEQYF,TGCGCCATCACCCCGGACAGGGTCGACTACGAGCAGTACTTC
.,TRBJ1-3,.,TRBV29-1,CSVKQGYTIYF,TGCAGCGTGAAACAGGGTTACACCATATATTTT
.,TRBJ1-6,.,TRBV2,CASSEEQGYNSPLHF,TGTGCCAGCAGTGAAGAGCAGGGCTATAATTCACCCCTCCACTTT
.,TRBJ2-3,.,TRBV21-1,CASQPGASESGLDTQYF,TGTGCCAGCCAGCCGGGAGCTAGCGAGTCGGGTCTCGATACGCAGTATTTT
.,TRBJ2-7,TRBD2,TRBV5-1,CASSLTGLVGYEQYF,TGCGCCAGCAGCTTGACGGGACTAGTCGGCTACGAGCAGTACTTC
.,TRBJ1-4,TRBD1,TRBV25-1,CASSEFGGTGLLNEKLFF,TGTGCCAGCAGTGAATTCGGAGGGACAGGGTTACTTAATGAAAAACTGTTTTTT
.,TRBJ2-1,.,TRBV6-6,CASSYNWGDEQFF,TGTGCCAGCAGTTACAATTGGGGCGATGAGCAGTTCTTC
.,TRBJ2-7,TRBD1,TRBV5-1,CASSFKQGPSYEQYF,TGCGCCAGCAGCTTCAAACAGGGGCCCTCCTACGAGCAGTACTTC
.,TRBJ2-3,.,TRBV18,CASSPRGDTQYF,TGTGCCAGCTCACCCCGGGGGGATACGCAGTATTTT
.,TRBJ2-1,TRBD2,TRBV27,CASSLGTTNNEQFF,TGTGCCAGCAGTCTCGGGACTACAAACAATGAGCAGTTCTTC
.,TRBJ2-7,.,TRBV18,CASSPLTDEQYF,TGTGCCAGCTCACCACTCACGGACGAGCAGTACTTC
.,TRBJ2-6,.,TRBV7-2,CASSLANVLTF,TGTGCCAGCAGCTTGGCCAACGTCCTGACTTTC
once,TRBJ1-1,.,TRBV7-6,CASSVRMGGPEAFF,TGTGCCAGCAGCGTCCGGATGGGTGGGCCTGAAGCTTTCTTT
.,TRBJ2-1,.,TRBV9,CASSVVTVTNEQFF,TGTGCCAGCAGCGTAGTAACGGTTACCAATGAGCAGTTCTTC
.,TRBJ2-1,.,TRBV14,CASSQGTPGANEQFF,TGTGCCAGCAGCCAAGGTACCCCGGGGGCCAACGAGCAGTTCTTC
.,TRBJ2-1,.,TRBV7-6,CASSFFPTNNEQFF,TGTGCCAGCAGCTTTTTCCCCACTAACAATGAGCAGTTCTTC
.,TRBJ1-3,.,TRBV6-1,CASSEAVSGNTIYF,TGTGCCAGCAGTGAAGCGGTCTCTGGAAACACCATATATTTT
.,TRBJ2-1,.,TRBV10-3,CAIGTGEVYNEQFF,TGTGCCATCGGGACGGGGGAAGTATACAATGAGCAGTTCTTC
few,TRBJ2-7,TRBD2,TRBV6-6,CASSYGTSGHYEQYF,TGTGCCAGCAGTTACGGGACTAGCGGGCACTACGAGCAGTACTTC
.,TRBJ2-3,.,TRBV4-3,CASSLGHRTDTQYF,TGCGCCAGCAGCCTGGGACATCGCACAGATACGCAGTATTTT
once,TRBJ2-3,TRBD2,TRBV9,CASSSSGRGRTDTQYF,TGTGCCAGCAGCTCTAGCGGGAGGGGTCGGACAGATACGCAGTATTTT
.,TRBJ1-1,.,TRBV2,CASSANTEAFF,TGTGCCAGCAGCGCGAACACTGAAGCTTTCTTT
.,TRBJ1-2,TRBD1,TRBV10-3,CAISDAPGQGAGGYTF,TGTGCCATCAGTGACGCGCCGGGACAGGGGGCGGGAGGCTACACCTTC
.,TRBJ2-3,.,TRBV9,CASSPRVGGSTDTQYF,TGTGCCAGCAGCCCCAGAGTGGGCGGTAGCACAGATACGCAGTATTTT
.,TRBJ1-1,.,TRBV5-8,CASSLGSWGTEAFF,TGTGCCAGCAGCTTGGGTTCGTGGGGCACTGAAGCTTTCTTT
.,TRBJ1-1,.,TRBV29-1,CSVQIGSVNTEAFF,TGCAGCGTTCAAATTGGCTCCGTGAACACTGAAGCTTTCTTT
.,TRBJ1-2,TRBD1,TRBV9,CASSVGTGPIYGYTF,TGTGCCAGCAGCGTCGGGACAGGACCCATCTATGGCTACACCTTC
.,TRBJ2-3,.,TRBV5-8,CASSLEDNQGTDTQYF,TGTGCCAGCAGCTTGGAGGACAATCAGGGCACAGATACGCAGTATTTT
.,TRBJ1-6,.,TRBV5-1,CASSLGQNNSPLHF,TGCGCCAGCAGCTTGGGGCAGAATAATTCACCCCTCCACTTT
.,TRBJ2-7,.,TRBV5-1,CASSLAVSSYEQYF,TGCGCCAGCAGCTTGGCCGTCAGTTCCTACGAGCAGTACTTC
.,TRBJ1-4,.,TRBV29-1,CSGSKANEKLFF,TGCAGCGGCAGCAAGGCTAATGAAAAACTGTTTTTT
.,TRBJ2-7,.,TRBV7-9,CASSFSYEQYF,TGTGCCAGCAGCTTTAGTTACGAGCAGTACTTC
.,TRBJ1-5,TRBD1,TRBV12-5,CASGWTQGYSNQPQHF,TGTGCTAGTGGTTGGACACAGGGGTATAGCAATCAGCCCCAGCATTTT
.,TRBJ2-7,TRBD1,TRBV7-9,CASSSRQGTYEQYF,TGTGCCAGCAGCTCCCGACAGGGAACCTACGAGCAGTACTTC
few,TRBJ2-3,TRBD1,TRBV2,CASSWYQQGDTDTQYF,TGTGCCAGCAGTTGGTACCAACAGGGGGACACAGATACGCAGTATTTT
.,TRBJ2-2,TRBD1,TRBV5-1,CASSKDRGGTGELFF,TGCGCCAGCAGCAAGGACAGGGGAGGCACCGGGGAGCTGTTTTTT
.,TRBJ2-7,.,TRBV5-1,CASSLAQNPYEQYF,TGCGCCAGCAGCTTGGCACAGAACCCCTACGAGCAGTACTTC
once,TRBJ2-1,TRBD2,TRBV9,CASSTYGGEQFF,TGTGCCAGCAGCACCTACGGGGGGGAGCAGTTCTTC
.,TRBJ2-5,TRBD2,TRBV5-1,CASSLTGGPVQETQYF,TGCGCCAGCAGCTTGACGGGAGGGCCGGTTCAAGAGACCCAGTACTTC
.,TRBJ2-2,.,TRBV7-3,CASSFTGMDTGELFF,TGTGCCAGCAGCTTTACAGGGATGGACACCGGGGAGCTGTTTTTT